This record looks at one TCR beta chain sequence and its context. Its antigen specificity is not known. No per-base quality is available; no much larger clone lies one base away. V is shortened by 3 bases, J by 0 bases, and the region joining them spans 9 bases. The CDR3, cysteine through phenylalanine, is 14 amino acids long. Only CDR3 DNA is held: 42 bases, read in frame from base 1. The germline V gene (reference sequence) supplies CDR1 SGHNT and CDR2 YYREEE. This sample is drawn from a study of cytomegalovirus exposure and HLA in healthy donors (dated by TCRdb to 2016 to 2017). With respect to the entire study: In an earlier analysis of roughly 590 of the donors, 250 to 350 Gb of sequence data and approximately 100 million unique TCR beta sequences from about 179 million T cells were reported. Every discovery cohort repertoire had been produced on one sequencing platform. Roughly 300 gigabases of sequencing data and around 88 million unique TCR sequences made up an early release that covered 500 to 700 HLA-typed donors. Of the 350 to 450 genotyped donors, roughly 80% were placed in the genetic ancestry cluster associated with self-reported Caucasian donors. Alongside the repertoire data, information on donor age, sex, ethnicity and CMV serostatus was compiled. Typing coverage differed by locus: A, B, C, DRB1 and DQB1 were typed in roughly 620-630 donors, DQA1 in 500 to 550, DPA1 in around 610, and DPB1 in 450 to 490. An earlier analysis of approximately 500 of the donors applied high-throughput TCR beta sequencing to assess whether each TCR beta V gene segment acted as functional or pseudogenic. Rather than drawing on any new phenotypic data, the later analysis identified candidate immune exposures from TCR beta sequences and the way those sequences occurred across donors. HLA typing covered class I and class II loci at four-digit resolution. The study combined high-throughput TCR immunosequencing, statistical association of individual TCRs with disease status, and machine learning to predict cytomegalovirus infection status. About five DR-DQ haplotypes were handled as single units for association and clustering because linkage in the cohort was strong. A later genetic analysis used genome-wide SNP genotypes for 398 of the 666 donors, treating that subset as a discovery cohort. To study patterns of TCR occurrence, a later analysis re-analyzed previously published TCR beta repertoires from hundreds of donors and added high-resolution HLA genotyping. Besides the first cohort of roughly 660 subjects, a separate validation cohort made up of some 110 different subjects was used. The study aimed to test whether signatures of past pathogen exposure could be identified by cataloging public T cell receptors. The study used immunosequencing to profile the T cell repertoires of about 670 subjects and linked those repertoires to cytomegalovirus serostatus. Among a few hundred genotyped donors of the cohort, an average of around 240,000 unique TCR beta nucleotide sequences were sequenced per donor, about a sixth of them non-productive.

The protocol used for the library was the immunoSEQ multiplex PCR assay. The multiplex PCR relied on a mix of 60 forward primers for TCR Vbeta segments and 13 reverse primers for TCR Jbeta segments. The CDR3 region of rearranged TCR beta genes was amplified from genomic DNA by a multiplex PCR assay. The Illumina HiSeq System was used to sequence the amplified TCR beta libraries as 87-base-pair reads. Per the original workflow: A later analysis counted around 72 million unique TCR beta chains across the 640 or so repertoires, and 10 million to 11 million of these chains were shared by at least two donors. A nearest-neighbor algorithm error-corrected the raw reads and collapsed the reads into unique sequences, merging closely related sequences to remove PCR and sequencing errors. To assign V, D and J gene segments, CDR3 sequences were aligned to IMGT reference sequences. For a sequence to be retained, at least a six-nucleotide match to both a V gene segment and a J gene segment was required. Rearrangements were classified as productive when the CDR3 lacked stop codons and remained in frame with V and J, and all other rearrangements were classified as non-productive. CDR3 was defined according to IMGT convention as the region running from the second conserved V-encoded cysteine to the conserved J-encoded phenylalanine. The earlier analysis of about 610 of the donors excluded any sequence lacking an unambiguous match to a single V gene segment. An earlier analysis of about 600 of the donors called V segments functional above 56.7% productive rearrangements and segregating when the between-donor standard deviation exceeded 5%. A statistical classification framework was built for diagnosing cytomegalovirus status from the catalog of TCR beta chain sequences. In a later analysis, V and J genes were assigned by comparing TCR nucleotide sequences against IMGT/GENE-DB human TR gene sequences. Using the TCRdist pipeline, a later analysis assigned CDR3 sequences along with most-parsimonious VDJ recombination scenarios. In a later analysis, each TCR beta chain was defined by its CDR3 amino acid sequence together with its V-gene family, and reads lacking a unique V-gene family were excluded. A later analysis removed several hundred highly shared, low-generation-probability nucleotide sequences to deal with suspected cross-contamination and a sequencing artifact. For each public chain, a later analysis derived a clonal expansion index from normalized ranks of inferred template counts within each repertoire. In a later analysis, generation probabilities were computed with a VDJ recombination model fitted to out-of-frame rearrangements, and the resulting probabilities were checked against IGoR. Hypergeometric tests were used in a later analysis to score TCR-TCR, TCR-HLA and TCR-CMV co-occurrence, with a repertoire-size bias correction applied to the TCR pairs. To estimate false discovery rates, a later analysis permuted the HLA or CMV assignments 20 times. In a later analysis, co-occurring TCRs were grouped using DBSCAN, and TCRdist sequence similarity was added for clustering within HLA-allele-positive subsets. Repertoires with fewer than 30,000 or more than 120,000 public chains, plus five repertoires with anomalous nucleotide sharing, were excluded from co-occurrence clustering. In TCRdb, the immuneACCESS table is reduced to in-frame sequences with V and J assigned. These tables do not hold every clone; where another copy was compared, an unresolved V gene accounts for under half, and the others remain unexplained. V and J calls plus clone size are reproduced from that table; the DNA served to infer D and trimming. The sample table records approximately 88,000 clones; roughly 80% of these occur just once. The top ten clonotypes cover about 1.4% of the sample.

The cohort consisted of 670 or so healthy bone marrow donors. All cohort members were sampled while nominally healthy, although unrecorded immune exposures were likely present. The donor was CMV seronegative and was included in the group of around 320 seronegative cohort members. A peripheral blood sample was collected from each donor, and TCR beta sequencing was performed on peripheral blood mononuclear cells. Genomic DNA was extracted from the blood cell samples with the Qiagen DNeasy Blood Extraction Kit. What the study reported, not specific to this receptor: HLA typing was unavailable for some donors at each locus, so association tests used only the typed subset. The sequencing pipeline was judged likely to have produced a cluster of highly shared sequence variants as a technical artifact. The earlier analysis of 450 to 700 of the donors excluded about 16 rarely observed V segments, including chromosome 9 orphons, because counts were too low. According to a later analysis, most CMV-associated TCR beta chains appeared to be HLA-restricted, and the HLA associations seemed to be driven largely by CMV exposure. Roughly uniform sequencing depth across donors was assumed in presence/absence analyses, although this assumption may not hold. The 87-base-pair reads could not distinguish some IMGT-functional V segments, including TRBV6-2 and TRBV6-3, so those segments were excluded. When HLA alleles, especially DR and DQ, strongly co-occurred, TCR associations were difficult to assign to individual alleles. Only TCR beta chains were sequenced in this cohort, and the absence of alpha or paired-chain data limited detectable features. The classifier was reported to diagnose cytomegalovirus status with high specificity and sensitivity in both the original cohort and the validation cohort. The study gave a list of about 160 TCR beta chains associated with cytomegalovirus. V-gene and J-gene trimming of TCR beta chains was associated with a missense DCLRE1C variant in a later genetic analysis, and the association was replicated in an independent cohort. Broadly in line with IMGT annotations, most TCR beta V segments showed up in productive rearrangements about 90% or about 30% of the time in an earlier analysis of approximately 600 of the donors. A later genetic analysis reported fewer N-insertions in productive TCRs among donors in an Asian-associated ancestry cluster than the roughly 670-donor mean. Three of the identified cytomegalovirus-associated TCR beta chains were confirmed in vitro to be specific for cytomegalovirus antigens. A later analysis reported that several top co-occurrence clusters appeared linked to parvovirus B19, influenza, CMV and Epstein-Barr virus. Across donors, most TCR sequences were observed very rarely, whereas some public TCRs were present in many individuals. A later analysis found that HLA-associated TCR beta chains were more clonally expanded and had lower generation probabilities than equally common non-associated chains. The authors suggested that the approach could potentially be extended to other disease states and immunological phenotypes. A later analysis found that TCR association rates varied across HLA loci, with DRB1 alleles showing the most associated TCRs and HLA-C alleles the fewest. Specific HLA alleles were associated with 16,951 TCR beta sequences at a false discovery rate of 0.05 in a later analysis. Linkage disequilibrium might explain the correlated functional status among segregating V segments, but an unknown experimental factor could not be excluded. For the cohort, immune exposure information was limited to CMV serostatus. A further reported finding was that TCR beta sequences accurately predicted the HLA-A and HLA-B alleles for most subjects in the first cohort.

This sequence was found in a male donor in good health and CMV-seronegative. The sequenced sample was PBMCs. This sequence uses TRBV5-4 and TRBJ2-5; a confident D gene designation cannot be given. The CDR3 protein: CASSSQQYQETQYF. The DNA sequence is TGTGCCAGCAGCTCCCAACAGTACCAAGAGACCCAGTACTTC.